This section outlines one T cell receptor beta chain sequence together with its context. The antigen is undetermined. This sample was included in a study of identical twins. Study results and caveats: There is a chance that invariant MAIT and iNKT cells partially muddied zero-insertion analyses.

Looked up from germline, CDR1 is SGHRS and CDR2 is YFSETQ. This CDR3 region has 15 residues. With V trimmed by 4 bases and J by 5 bases, 7 bases remained unmatched. All donors were healthy Caucasians. Each CDR3 protein gets one entry after TCRdb re-called the 5' RACE reads with MiXCR. This table has 450,000 to 500,000 distinct CDR3 sequences, roughly an eighth appearing once. These data are also associated with another study on yellow fever vaccine responses in identical twins.

The sequence came from a woman under 30 in good health. This chain connects TRBV5-1 to TRBJ2-1, with 9 bases lining up with TRBD1. Sequenced input: CD4+ T cells sorted from blood. Here the CDR3 reads CASSGGGQGNNEQFF. The CDR3 nucleotides are TGCGCCAGCAGCGGGGGGGGACAGGGAAACAATGAGCAGTTCTTC.